Reported below is one T cell receptor (beta chain). Its target is unknown. Single viable CD3+CD4+CD8-CD45RO+ cells were sorted as the memory CD4+ T cells. Serostatus was set by detecting CMV pp150, pp28, p38, p52 IgG. The sample comes from a study of memory CD4+ T cells and cytomegalovirus serostatus. Turning to the study itself: This sample comes from healthy Belgian adults, 9 CMV seropositive, about 25 seronegative.

V was cut by 3 bases and J by 10 bases, with 13 bases left in between. The CDR3 length is 14 residues. Germline V gene data show CDR1 as LNHDA and CDR2 as SQIVND (reference sequence). Generated by immunoSEQ multiplex PCR, the TCRdb table keeps only in-frame clones and is missing some. Of tens of thousands of clones listed, roughly 80% are singletons. General study findings and limits: Median bootstrapped AUC for CMV status was approximately 0.95 originally, about 0.9 US-trained. Each of 65 to 75 CMV-associated TCRbeta sequences occurred in one to five individuals.

The rearrangement uses TRBV19 and TRBJ1-6; D is possibly TRBD1 (6 bases). The sequenced sample consisted of memory CD4+ T cells from blood. The receptor was isolated from an adult in good health and CMV-seronegative. CDR3: CASSIAQGESPLHF. CDR3 bases: TGTGCCAGTAGTATCGCACAGGGAGAGTCACCCCTCCACTTT.